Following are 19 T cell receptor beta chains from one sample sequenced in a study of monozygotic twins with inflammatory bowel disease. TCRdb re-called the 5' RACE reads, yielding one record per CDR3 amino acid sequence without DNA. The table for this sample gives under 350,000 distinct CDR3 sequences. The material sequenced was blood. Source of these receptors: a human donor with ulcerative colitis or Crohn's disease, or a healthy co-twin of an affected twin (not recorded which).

The CDR3 protein is CASSLQAEPTYEQYF. The chain employs TRBV7-2 and TRBJ2-7; the D call of TRBD2 rests on TCRdb alone, since no DNA is present to check it. The CDR3 loop spans 15 amino acids. Looked up from germline, CDR1 is SGHTA and CDR2 is FQGNSA.

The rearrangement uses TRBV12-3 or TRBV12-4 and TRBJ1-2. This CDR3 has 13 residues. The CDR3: CASSSGPNYGYTF.

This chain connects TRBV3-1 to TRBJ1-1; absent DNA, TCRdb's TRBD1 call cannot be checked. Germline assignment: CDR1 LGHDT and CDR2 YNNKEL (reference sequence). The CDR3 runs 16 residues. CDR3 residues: CASSRDRPVSDTEAFF.

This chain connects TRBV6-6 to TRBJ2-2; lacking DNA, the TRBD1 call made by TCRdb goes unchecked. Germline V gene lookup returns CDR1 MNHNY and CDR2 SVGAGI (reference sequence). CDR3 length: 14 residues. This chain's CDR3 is CASSGREVDRELFF.

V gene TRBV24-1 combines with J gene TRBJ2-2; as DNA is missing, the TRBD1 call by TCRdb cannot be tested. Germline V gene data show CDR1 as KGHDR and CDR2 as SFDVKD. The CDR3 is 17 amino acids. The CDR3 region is CATSDLKGRGGTGELFF.

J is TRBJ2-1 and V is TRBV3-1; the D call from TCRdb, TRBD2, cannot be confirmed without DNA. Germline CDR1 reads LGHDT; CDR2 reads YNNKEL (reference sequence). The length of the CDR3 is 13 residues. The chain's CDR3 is CASSQGTSGRYFF.

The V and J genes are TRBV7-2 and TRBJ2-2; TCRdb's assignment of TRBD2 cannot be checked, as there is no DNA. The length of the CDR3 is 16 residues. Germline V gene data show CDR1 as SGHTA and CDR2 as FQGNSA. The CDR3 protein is CASSQTSGANTGELFF. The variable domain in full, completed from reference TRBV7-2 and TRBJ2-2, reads GAGVSQSPSNKVTEKGKDVELRCDPISGHTALYWYRQSLGQGLEFLIYFQGNSAPDKSGLPSDRFSAERTGGSVSTLTIQRTQQEDSAVYLCASSQTSGANTGELFFGEGSRLTVL.

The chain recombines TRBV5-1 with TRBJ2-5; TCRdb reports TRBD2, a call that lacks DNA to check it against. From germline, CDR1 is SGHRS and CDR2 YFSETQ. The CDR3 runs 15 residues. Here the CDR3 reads CASTISEEVSETQYF.

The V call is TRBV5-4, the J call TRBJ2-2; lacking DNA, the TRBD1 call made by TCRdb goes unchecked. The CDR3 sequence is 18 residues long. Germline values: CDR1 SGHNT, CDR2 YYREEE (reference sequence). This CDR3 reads CASSFGGGAARGTGELFF.

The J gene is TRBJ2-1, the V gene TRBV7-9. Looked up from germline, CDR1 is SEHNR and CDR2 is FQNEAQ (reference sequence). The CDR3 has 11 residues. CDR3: CASSLTDEQFF.

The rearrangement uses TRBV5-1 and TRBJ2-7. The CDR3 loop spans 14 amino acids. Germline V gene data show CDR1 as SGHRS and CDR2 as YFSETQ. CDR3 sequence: CASSPQTASYEQYF.

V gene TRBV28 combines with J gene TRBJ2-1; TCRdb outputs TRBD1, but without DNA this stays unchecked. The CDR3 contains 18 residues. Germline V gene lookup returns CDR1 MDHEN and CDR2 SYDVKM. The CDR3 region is CASSRARGRERGNNEQFF.

The CDR3 spells CSARKDRVANEQFF. This chain links TRBV20-1 with TRBJ2-1; TCRdb indicates TRBD1, and absent DNA this call remains unverified. The germline V gene encodes CDR1 DFQATT and CDR2 SNEGSKA (reference sequence). The CDR3 spans 14 residues.

CDR3 protein: CASSQDRTFTGELFF. The V call is TRBV4-3, the J call TRBJ2-2; TCRdb calls TRBD2, which cannot be checked without DNA. CDR1 LGHNA and CDR2 YSLEER come from the germline V gene. The CDR3 spans 15 residues.

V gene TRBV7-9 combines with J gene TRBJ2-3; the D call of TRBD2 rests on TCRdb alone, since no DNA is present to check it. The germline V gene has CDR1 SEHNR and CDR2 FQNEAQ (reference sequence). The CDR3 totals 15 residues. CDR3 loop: CASTTGLGLTDTQYF.

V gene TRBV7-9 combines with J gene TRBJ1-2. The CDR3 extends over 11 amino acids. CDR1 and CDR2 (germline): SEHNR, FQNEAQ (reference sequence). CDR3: CASSLDVGYTF.

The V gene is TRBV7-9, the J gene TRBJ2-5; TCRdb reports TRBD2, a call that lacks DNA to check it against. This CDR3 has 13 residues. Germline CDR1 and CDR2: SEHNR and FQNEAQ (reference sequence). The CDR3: CASSAGLQETQYF.

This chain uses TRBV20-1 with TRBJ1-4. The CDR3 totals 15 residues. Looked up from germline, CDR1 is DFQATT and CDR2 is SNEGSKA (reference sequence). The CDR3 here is CSARVWFWGNEKLFF.

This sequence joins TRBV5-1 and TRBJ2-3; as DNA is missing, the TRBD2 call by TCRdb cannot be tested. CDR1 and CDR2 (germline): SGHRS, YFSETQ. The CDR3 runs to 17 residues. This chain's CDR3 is CASSYSGAAGWTDTQYF.